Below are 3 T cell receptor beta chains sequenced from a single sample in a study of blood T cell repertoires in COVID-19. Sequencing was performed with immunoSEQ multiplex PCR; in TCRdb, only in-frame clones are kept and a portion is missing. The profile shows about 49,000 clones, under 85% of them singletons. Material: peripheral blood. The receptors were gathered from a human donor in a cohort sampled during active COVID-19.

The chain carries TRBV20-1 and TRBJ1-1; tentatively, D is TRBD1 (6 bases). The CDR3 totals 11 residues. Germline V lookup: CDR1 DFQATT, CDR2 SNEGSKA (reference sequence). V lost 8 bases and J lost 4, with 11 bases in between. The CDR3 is CSLQGSTEAFF. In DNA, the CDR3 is TGCAGTTTACAGGGAAGCACTGAAGCTTTCTTT.

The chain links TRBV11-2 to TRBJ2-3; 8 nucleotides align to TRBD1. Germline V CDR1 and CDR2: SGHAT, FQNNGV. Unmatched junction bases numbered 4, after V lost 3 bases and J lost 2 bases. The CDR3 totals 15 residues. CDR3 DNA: TGTGCCAGCAGCTTCGGGACAGGAATCACAGATACGCAGTATTTT. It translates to CASSFGTGITDTQYF.

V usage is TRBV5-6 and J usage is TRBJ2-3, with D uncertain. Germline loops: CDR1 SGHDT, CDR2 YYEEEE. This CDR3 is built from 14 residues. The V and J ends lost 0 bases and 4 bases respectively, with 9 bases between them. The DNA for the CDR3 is TGTGCCAGCAGCTTGGGAGTTATCTCAGATACGCAGTATTTT. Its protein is CASSLGVISDTQYF.